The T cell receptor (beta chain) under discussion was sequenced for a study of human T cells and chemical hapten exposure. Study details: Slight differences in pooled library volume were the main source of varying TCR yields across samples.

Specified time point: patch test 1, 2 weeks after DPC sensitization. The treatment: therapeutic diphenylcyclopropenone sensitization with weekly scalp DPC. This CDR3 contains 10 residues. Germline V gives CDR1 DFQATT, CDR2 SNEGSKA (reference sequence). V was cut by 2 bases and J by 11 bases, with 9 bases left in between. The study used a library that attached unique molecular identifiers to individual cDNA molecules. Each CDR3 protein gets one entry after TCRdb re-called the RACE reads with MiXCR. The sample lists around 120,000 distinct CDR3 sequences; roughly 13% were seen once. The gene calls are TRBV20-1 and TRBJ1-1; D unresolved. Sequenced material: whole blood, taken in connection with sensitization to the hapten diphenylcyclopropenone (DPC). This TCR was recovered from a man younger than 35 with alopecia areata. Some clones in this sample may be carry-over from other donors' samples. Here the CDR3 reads CSARPPPAFF. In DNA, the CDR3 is TGCAGTGCTAGACCTCCCCCGGCTTTCTTT.